Below are 23 T cell receptor beta chains sequenced from a single sample in a study of Ad26.COV2.S vaccination and SARS-CoV-2 variants. Sequenced by immunoSEQ multiplex PCR; TCRdb stores in-frame clones only, minus some. The repertoire holds about 420,000 clones, with over 75% as singletons. Treatment defined: some 20 received Ad26.COV2.S at low or high dose, single or two shots; about 5 received placebo; per-sample allocation not given. On day 63 after the first injection, vaccine and placebo recipients gave samples. Material: peripheral blood, obtained in a trial of Ad26.COV2.S vaccine versus placebo. These receptors were collected from a person between 18 and 59 years old who received the Ad26.COV2.S COVID-19 vaccine or a placebo.

The chain combines TRBV3-1 (or the pseudogene TRBV3-2) with TRBJ1-1; D ambiguous. The CDR3 sequence is 12 residues long. Trimming took 1 base from V and 7 from J, leaving 7 bases between them. Germline V lookup: CDR1 LGHDT, CDR2 YNNKEL (reference sequence). CDR3 DNA sequence: TGTGCCAGCAGCCAAGCCGCCAGTGAAGCTTTCTTT. Translating it yields CASSQAASEAFF.

CDR3 sequence: CSVEAETDTQYF. The CDR3 DNA reads TGCAGCGTTGAGGCAGAAACAGATACGCAGTATTTT. The chain uses TRBV29-1 and TRBJ2-3; D unclear. CDR3 length: 12 residues. Germline CDR1 is SQVTM and CDR2 is ANQGSEA. Trimming left V 3 bases short and J 3 bases short, with 7 bases between.

The CDR3 DNA is TGTGCCACCAGTGAGGACAGGGTTGATGAGCAGTTCTTC. It translates to CATSEDRVDEQFF. The J gene is TRBJ2-1, the V gene TRBV24-1, with 8 bases identical to TRBD1. CDR1 and CDR2 (germline): KGHDR, SFDVKD. The CDR3 has 13 residues. V gave up 4 bases and J gave up 8 bases; unmatched junction bases: 3.

This sequence joins TRBV6-5 and TRBJ1-2, with a weak D call TRBD1 (6 bases). The CDR3 has 13 residues. V was shortened by 2 bases and J by 10 bases, with 14 bases between the two germline ends. The germline CDR1 and CDR2 sequences are MNHEY and SVGAGI. The CDR3 protein is CASSYTTGFDYTF. For the CDR3, the DNA is TGTGCCAGCAGTTACACGACAGGTTTCGACTACACCTTC.

As for this clone: Germline is not matched at one junction end, which may reflect a read error. This chain joins TRBV11-3 and TRBJ2-2; maybe TRBD2 (6 bases). Germline-derived CDR1 and CDR2 are SGHNT and YENEEA. The CDR3 runs to 14 residues. This CDR3 reads CASSLGRVTGGLFF. The DNA for the CDR3 is TGTGCCAGCAGCTTAGGCAGGGTGACCGGGGGGCTGTTTTTT.

The rearrangement uses TRBV5-5 and TRBJ2-7; 10 bases map to TRBD2. In germline, CDR1 is SGHKS, CDR2 YYEKEE (reference sequence). V was pared by 1 base and J by 7 bases, with 5 bases of the junction left unmatched. This CDR3 is 14 amino acids long. CDR3 protein: CASSLSERGGEQYF. CDR3 coding DNA: TGTGCCAGCAGCTTGAGTGAGCGGGGGGGAGAGCAGTACTTC.

This chain connects TRBV14 to TRBJ2-2; D ambiguous. This CDR3 comprises 12 residues. Germline CDR1 SGHDN, CDR2 FVKESK. Trimming took 4 bases from V and 3 from J, leaving 3 bases between them. The CDR3 sequence is CASSPYTGELFF. DNA of the CDR3: TGTGCCAGCAGCCCTTACACCGGGGAGCTGTTTTTT.

The rearrangement uses TRBV7-9 and TRBJ2-7, with 8 bases identical to TRBD1. The germline CDR1 and CDR2 sequences are SEHNR and FQNEAQ (reference sequence). Trimming removed 4 bases from V and 6 bases from J; junction bases left unmatched: 5. The CDR3 is 13 residues long. CDR3 in DNA: TGTGCCAGCAGCTCGAGACAGGGGTCCGAGCAGTACTTC. As protein: CASSSRQGSEQYF.

The V and J genes are TRBV4-1 and TRBJ2-5; either TRBD1 or TRBD2 may fit D (5 bases each). The CDR3 is 14 residues long. Trimming stripped 0 bases from V and 6 bases from J, with 11 bases between. CDR1 MGHRA and CDR2 YSYEKL come from the germline V gene. The CDR3 DNA reads TGCGCCAGCAGCCAAGATGAGGGGCTCAAGACCCAGTACTTC. This encodes CASSQDEGLKTQYF.

The rearrangement uses TRBV30 and TRBJ2-7; 9 bases map to TRBD1. The germline CDR1 and CDR2 sequences are GTSNPN and SVGIG (reference sequence). The CDR3 contains 14 residues. V shed 1 base and J 5 bases; nucleotides not matched to a gene: 6. In DNA form, the CDR3 reads TGTGCCTGGAGTGCAGACAGGGGGGTCAACGAGCAGTACTTC. Translation: CAWSADRGVNEQYF. The full variable domain, rest sourced from reference TRBV30 and TRBJ2-7, is SQTIHQWPATLVQPVGSPLSLECTVEGTSNPNLYWYRQAAGRGLQLLFYSVGIGQISSEVPQNLSASRPQDRQFILSSKKLLLSDSGFYLCAWSADRGVNEQYFGPGTRLTVT.

This clone was picked up a small number of times. V is TRBV19 and J is TRBJ2-7, with 10 bases identical to TRBD1. Germline V CDR1 and CDR2: LNHDA, SQIVND (reference sequence). V lost 1 base to trimming and J lost 2 bases; unmatched junction nucleotides: 2. CDR3 size: 15 residues. Here the CDR3 reads CASSIAGQGAYEQYF. CDR3 coding DNA: TGTGCCAGTAGTATAGCAGGACAGGGGGCCTACGAGCAGTACTTC. The variable domain in full, with the rest retrieved from reference TRBV19 and TRBJ2-7, is DGGITQSPKYLFRKEGQNVTLSCEQNLNHDAMYWYRQDPGQGLRLIYYSQIVNDFQKGDIAEGYSVSREKKESFPLTVTSAQKNPTAFYLCASSIAGQGAYEQYFGPGTRLTVT.

This chain connects TRBV5-4 to TRBJ1-1; D is uncertain. V lost 2 bases and J lost 5, with 7 bases in between. Germline V gene data show CDR1 as SGHNT and CDR2 as YYREEE (reference sequence). The CDR3 loop spans 12 amino acids. The CDR3 sequence is CASSLPSTEAFF. CDR3 sequence (DNA): TGTGCCAGCAGCTTACCTTCGACTGAAGCTTTCTTT.

V gene TRBV7-8 combines with J gene TRBJ2-7, with TRBD1 matching over 8 bases. The CDR3 runs to 15 residues. Trimming at V came to 5 bases and at J to 5 bases, leaving 11 bases not matched to a gene. Germline CDR1 and CDR2: SGHVS and FQNEAQ. CDR3 in DNA: TGTGCCAGCAGCAGCAGACAGGGGCTCAGGGACGAGCAGTACTTC. Translated, it gives CASSSRQGLRDEQYF.

The rearrangement links TRBV29-1 to TRBJ2-3; D may be TRBD1 or TRBD2 (6 bases each). CDR1 and CDR2 from the germline V gene are SQVTM and ANQGSEA. This CDR3 is 13 amino acids long. Trimming left V 2 bases short and J 4 bases short, with 10 bases between. The CDR3 loop reads CSVERGRADTQYF. The DNA of the CDR3 is TGCAGCGTTGAACGGGGGCGGGCAGATACGCAGTATTTT.

The chain has TRBV4-1 and TRBJ2-7; weak D call: TRBD1 (6 bases). The CDR3 totals 16 residues. V gave up 3 bases and J gave up 6 bases, with 21 bases separating them. Germline V gene lookup returns CDR1 MGHRA and CDR2 YSYEKL. CDR3 DNA: TGCGCCAGCAGCCAGGGCCTTACCGGGACACGCGGCGAGCAGTACTTC. This gives the protein CASSQGLTGTRGEQYF.

This clone has just a few counts. The chain is built from TRBV5-4 and TRBJ1-6, with 10 bases identical to TRBD1. After removal of 4 bases from V and 9 bases from J, the junction contained 7 bases not matched to a gene. CDR3 length: 15 residues. Germline CDR1 is SGHNT and CDR2 is YYREEE (reference sequence). DNA for the CDR3: TGTGCCAGCAGCCCCGGACAGGGGGTATCTTCACCCCTCCACTTT. It yields the protein CASSPGQGVSSPLHF.

The rearrangement uses TRBV25-1 and TRBJ2-3; D is perhaps TRBD2 (5 bases). V was shortened by 0 bases and J by 1 base, with 11 bases between the two germline ends. Germline V gene sequence: CDR1 MGHDK, CDR2 SYGVNS. The CDR3 covers 16 residues. Here the CDR3 reads CASSEYNGVRTDTQYF. CDR3 in DNA: TGTGCCAGCAGTGAATACAACGGGGTTCGCACAGATACGCAGTATTTT.

A few counts support this clone. At the DNA level, this CDR3 is encoded by other sequences in the same sample as well. The chain links TRBV11-2 to TRBJ1-2, with D tentatively TRBD1 (6 bases). V lost 0 bases and J 4 bases, leaving 9 bases between the germline ends. This CDR3 has 14 amino acids. Germline V lookup: CDR1 SGHAT, CDR2 FQNNGV. Here the CDR3 reads CASSLDRGGYGYTF. The CDR3 nucleotides read TGTGCCAGCAGCTTAGACAGGGGAGGCTATGGCTACACCTTC.

The rearrangement joins TRBV4-3 to TRBJ1-1; D is unclear. CDR3 length: 15 residues. Trimming stripped 0 bases from V and 4 bases from J, with 12 bases between. Per the germline V gene, CDR1 is LGHNA and CDR2 is YSLEER. The CDR3 DNA is TGCGCCAGCAGCCAAGATCCTCTGGGTAGCACTGAAGCTTTCTTT. Protein product: CASSQDPLGSTEAFF.

The V gene is TRBV11-2, the J gene TRBJ1-2; TRBD1 aligns across 9 bases. Germline V lookup: CDR1 SGHAT, CDR2 FQNNGV. CDR3 length: 14 amino acids. Trimming took 5 bases from V and 3 from J; bases not matched to a gene: 4. For the CDR3, the DNA is TGTGCCAGCAGCATGGGACAGGGAGACTATGGCTACACCTTC. Translation: CASSMGQGDYGYTF.

The chain is built from TRBV4-1 and TRBJ1-5; 9 bases agree with TRBD1. The ends lost 3 bases at V and 2 bases at J; junction bases unmatched: 5. Looked up from germline, CDR1 is MGHRA and CDR2 is YSYEKL. The CDR3 length is 16 residues. CDR3 nucleotide sequence: TGCGCCAGCAGCCAGGACAGGGGAGCGCGCAATCAGCCCCAGCATTTT. Encoded protein: CASSQDRGARNQPQHF.

This clone was counted between two and nine times. V gene TRBV25-1 combines with J gene TRBJ2-1; no firm D call. This CDR3 is 17 amino acids long. Trimming removed 2 bases at V and 5 bases at J, with 19 bases between. CDR1 and CDR2 (germline): MGHDK, SYGVNS. DNA of the CDR3: TGTGCCAGCAGTGAAAACCAGTTTAGGCCTGGGGACAATGAGCAGTTCTTC. Its translation is CASSENQFRPGDNEQFF.

This clone was counted only a few times. The V call is TRBV24-1, the J call TRBJ2-2; 7 bases agree with TRBD2. Trimming at V came to 4 bases and at J to 6 bases, leaving 7 bases not matched to a gene. The CDR3 consists of 15 residues. The germline V gene encodes CDR1 KGHDR and CDR2 SFDVKD. The CDR3 reads CATSDRDREAGELFF. The CDR3, as DNA: TGTGCCACCAGTGACCGGGACCGGGAGGCCGGGGAGCTGTTTTTT.